The rows below give T cell receptor beta chains drawn from one sample of a study of cytomegalovirus exposure and HLA in healthy donors. The method was immunoSEQ multiplex PCR; TCRdb's version includes in-frame clones alone and lacks a portion of them. The data contain more than 85,000 clones, around three quarters of them seen just once; the ten biggest clones take up less than 3.5%. Specimen: PBMCs. The receptor source for this set is a male donor in good health and CMV-seropositive. CDR3s include the opening cysteine and the closing phenylalanine or tryptophan. Each record gives: J gene, V gene, D gene, clone size, CDR3 DNA, CDR3 protein. A D gene is named only where the DNA matches it firmly. Clone size is stated in some rows and not others, as once, few, many or a class when expanded.

J: TRBJ2-7
V: TRBV29-1
D: TRBD2
size: once
DNA: TGCAGCGTTTCGGGGGGCTCCTACGAGCAGTACTTC
CDR3: CSVSGGSYEQYF

J: TRBJ2-2
V: TRBV5-1
D: .
size: .
DNA: TGCGCCAGCAGCTTGGGGACAGCATCGAACACCGGGGAGCTGTTTTTT
CDR3: CASSLGTASNTGELFF

J: TRBJ1-1
V: TRBV5-4
D: .
size: .
DNA: TGTGCCAGCAGCTTGGCCGGCAGGGTGACTGAAGCTTTCTTT
CDR3: CASSLAGRVTEAFF

J: TRBJ2-3
V: TRBV5-1
D: .
size: .
DNA: TGCGCCAGCAGCTTGGTGGGCGGGATTAGCACAGATACGCAGTATTTT
CDR3: CASSLVGGISTDTQYF

J: TRBJ1-1
V: TRBV12-2
D: .
size: .
DNA: TGTGCAAGTCGCTTAGAGTGGTGCAGGTTCCCTGAAGCTTTCTTT
CDR3: CASRLEWCRFPEAFF

J: TRBJ1-2
V: TRBV5-1
D: TRBD1
size: once
DNA: TGCGCCAGCAGCTGGGGTGGACAGGCCTATGGCTACACCTTC
CDR3: CASSWGGQAYGYTF

J: TRBJ2-3
V: TRBV10-3
D: TRBD1
size: .
DNA: TGTGCCATCAGCCCGACAGGGGGCGGCACAGATACGCAGTATTTT
CDR3: CAISPTGGGTDTQYF

J: TRBJ1-2
V: TRBV7-9
D: .
size: .
DNA: TGTGCCAGCAGCAAAAGCGCCGGCTACACCTTC
CDR3: CASSKSAGYTF

J: TRBJ1-1
V: TRBV2
D: .
size: .
DNA: TGTGCCAGATCACAGGGACCCAGTGAAGCTTTCTTT
CDR3: CARSQGPSEAFF

J: TRBJ1-5
V: TRBV5-6
D: .
size: once
DNA: TGTGCCAGCAGCTTAAGCCGGTTCAATCAGCCCCAGCATTTT
CDR3: CASSLSRFNQPQHF

J: TRBJ2-7
V: TRBV19
D: .
size: few
DNA: TGTGCCAGTAGTGGCAGGGACTCCTACGAGCAGTACTTC
CDR3: CASSGRDSYEQYF

J: TRBJ2-3
V: TRBV30
D: .
size: .
DNA: TGTGCCTGGAGTCGACCGGGGGCAGATACGCAGTATTTT
CDR3: CAWSRPGADTQYF

J: TRBJ2-3
V: TRBV7-2
D: .
size: .
DNA: TGTGCCAGCAGCGCCTCCAGGGTTGATACGCAGTATTTT
CDR3: CASSASRVDTQYF

J: TRBJ1-2
V: TRBV5-1
D: .
size: .
DNA: TGCGCCAGCAGCTTGGGCCAGGGGCCCTACTCCTATGGCTACACCTTC
CDR3: CASSLGQGPYSYGYTF